This T cell receptor (beta chain) originates from a study of T cells after yellow fever vaccination. TCRdb re-derived calls from the 5' RACE reads in MiXCR, one entry per CDR3 protein. The sample yields some 600,000 distinct CDR3 sequences, roughly 12% seen once. Germline-derived CDR1 and CDR2 are LNHDA and SQIVND (reference sequence). This CDR3 comprises 15 residues. Trimming cost V 7 bases and J 0 bases; bases outside gene matches: 4. This clonotype turned up a few times. This chain joins TRBV19 and TRBJ2-1, with 9 nucleotides matching TRBD2. Sequencing used PBMCs, obtained on the day of the yellow fever booster vaccination. This sequence originates from a young man who received the YFV17D yellow fever vaccine. CDR3 region: CASTSSGTSYNEQFF. Written as DNA, the CDR3 is TGTGCCAGTACTTCTAGCGGGACCTCCTACAATGAGCAGTTCTTC.